This TCR beta chain was sequenced for a study of T-cell memory formation after mild COVID-19. This CDR3 comprises 14 residues. From germline, CDR1 is SGHTA and CDR2 FQGNSA. Deletions cut 4 bases from V and 8 bases from J, with 15 bases between. Study-level findings and limits: Some responding clones appeared in pre-infection memory, suggesting cross-reactive memory joined. CD8+ contracting clones occupied EMRA, while CD4+ ones occupied mainly CM and EM.

A 5'RACE reaction primed in the constant segment made cDNA libraries of TCR alpha and TCR beta, and these carried sample barcodes and UMIs. TCRdb re-called the 5' RACE reads with MiXCR, one entry per CDR3 protein. The sample holds about 600,000 distinct CDR3 sequences, 20% to 25% seen once. About this clonotype: Its antigen remains unknown.

The chain has TRBV7-2 and TRBJ1-3; D remains ambiguous. This TCR was recovered from an adult woman who had mild COVID-19 (a few samples of this study predate the infection). Cell type and time point are not known. Input material: PBMCs or a T cell subset sorted from them (not recorded which). CDR3 loop: CASSSRTRWDTIYF. The CDR3 DNA reads TGTGCCAGCAGCTCAAGGACGCGTTGGGACACCATATATTTT.